This TCR beta chain was sequenced during a study of blood T cell repertoires in COVID-19. Germline V gene sequence: CDR1 MNHEY, CDR2 SMNVEV (reference sequence). The CDR3 is 16 residues long. Between the trimmed V and J ends, which lost 3 bases and 7 bases, there was a span of 19 bases. The assay was immunoSEQ multiplex PCR, and TCRdb's table has in-frame clones only and misses some. Among some 110,000 clones listed, 75% to 90% were seen once. The gene calls are TRBV27 and TRBJ1-5; TRBD1 is a possible D gene (5 bases). This TCR was sampled from a human donor in a cohort sampled during active COVID-19. The sample comprised peripheral blood. The CDR3 sequence: CASSFRGGGDLQPQHF. The CDR3 nucleotides are TGTGCCAGCAGTTTTAGGGGAGGCGGGGACCTCCAGCCCCAGCATTTT.